Presented here are 22 T cell receptor beta chains from one specimen sequenced in a study of cytomegalovirus exposure and HLA in healthy donors. The protocol was immunoSEQ multiplex PCR, while the TCRdb copy is restricted to in-frame clones and leaves out a portion. Of 150,000 or so clones listed, roughly 86% are singletons. The source material was PBMCs. The origin of the receptors is a human donor in good health.

The gene calls are TRBV28 and TRBJ2-3, with 10 bases fitting TRBD2. CDR1 MDHEN and CDR2 SYDVKM come from the germline V gene. V gave up 6 bases and J gave up 1 base; unmatched junction bases: 4. The CDR3 totals 15 residues. The chain's CDR3 is CASSSGTSGTDTQYF. In DNA form, the CDR3 reads TGTGCCAGCAGCTCCGGGACTAGCGGCACAGATACGCAGTATTTT.

J is TRBJ2-6 and V is TRBV13; the D is unclear. There are 14 residues in the CDR3. Germline V gene sequence: CDR1 PRHDT, CDR2 FYEKMQ (reference sequence). Trimming left V 3 bases short and J 1 base short, with 4 bases between. CDR3 region: CASSFLSGANVLTF. In DNA, the CDR3 is TGTGCCAGCAGCTTCCTATCTGGGGCCAACGTCCTGACTTTC.

The rearrangement joins TRBV9 to TRBJ2-7, with TRBD1 matching over 9 bases. Trimming at V came to 4 bases and at J to 1 base, leaving 6 bases not matched to a gene. The CDR3 spans 15 residues. Germline V lookup: CDR1 SGDLS, CDR2 YYNGEE. The DNA of the CDR3 is TGTGCCAGCAGCCAAGGACAGGGGCGTTCCTACGAGCAGTACTTC. As protein: CASSQGQGRSYEQYF.

The chain has TRBV5-1 and TRBJ2-2; D remains unclear. The CDR3 has 14 amino acids. With 0 bases removed from V and 1 base from J, the gap between germline ends came to 4 bases. Germline assignment: CDR1 SGHRS and CDR2 YFSETQ. CDR3 coding DNA: TGCGCCAGCAGCTTGGGCGTGAACACCGGGGAGCTGTTTTTT. Amino acid sequence: CASSLGVNTGELFF.

The genes are TRBV27 and TRBJ2-5, with 11 bases identical to TRBD2. Germline loops: CDR1 MNHEY, CDR2 SMNVEV (reference sequence). The CDR3 is 17 amino acids. The ends lost 5 bases at V and 5 bases at J; junction bases unmatched: 13. The CDR3 nucleotides are TGTGCCAGCAGTCCGGGACTAGCGGAGGGGTACCGGGAGACCCAGTACTTC. Amino acid sequence: CASSPGLAEGYRETQYF.

This clone was seen just once. This chain links TRBV15 with TRBJ2-3, with a weak D call TRBD1 (7 bases). V was clipped by 6 bases and J by 3 bases, with 13 bases between them. Germline CDR1 and CDR2: LNHNV and YYDKDF (reference sequence). CDR3 size: 14 residues. The CDR3 coding sequence is TGTGCCACCAGACTGACAGGGACTACAGATACGCAGTATTTT. It is translated as CATRLTGTTDTQYF.

This clone was detected only a few times. This chain connects TRBV30 to TRBJ1-5; TRBD1 might be the D (6 bases). The CDR3 totals 13 residues. V shed 1 base and J shed 6 bases, with 10 bases lying between them. Per the germline V gene, CDR1 is GTSNPN and CDR2 is SVGIG (reference sequence). CDR3 loop: CAWSGQASQPQHF. CDR3 DNA sequence: TGTGCCTGGAGTGGACAGGCATCTCAGCCCCAGCATTTT.

The genes are TRBV9 and TRBJ2-2, with 9 bases that match TRBD2. This CDR3 has 17 amino acids. Germline CDR1 is SGDLS and CDR2 is YYNGEE. The trim removed 4 bases at V and 6 bases at J, leaving 13 bases unmatched. Here the CDR3 DNA reads TGTGCCAGCAGCCCCCGACTGGGTAGCGGGAGATCCGGGGAGCTGTTTTTT. Encoded protein: CASSPRLGSGRSGELFF.

The chain employs TRBV20-1 and TRBJ2-5; maybe TRBD1 (6 bases). The CDR3 is 10 residues long. The germline V and J ends were trimmed by 6 bases and 5 bases, with 7 bases remaining between them. CDR1 and CDR2 from the germline V gene are DFQATT and SNEGSKA (reference sequence). CDR3 residues: CSAGAETQYF. Here the CDR3 DNA reads TGCAGTGCGGGGGCTGAGACCCAGTACTTC.

In DNA form, the CDR3 reads TGTGCCAGTAGTTGGTTCCAGGCTAGCAATCAGCCCCAGCATTTT. Protein: CASSWFQASNQPQHF. The V and J genes are TRBV19 and TRBJ1-5; D not resolved. This CDR3 is 15 amino acids long. The V end lost 5 bases, the J end lost 0 bases, and 11 bases lay between the germline ends. Germline V CDR1 and CDR2: LNHDA, SQIVND (reference sequence). Using reference TRBV19 and TRBJ1-5 for the parts outside the CDR3, the full variable domain is DGGITQSPKYLFRKEGQNVTLSCEQNLNHDAMYWYRQDPGQGLRLIYYSQIVNDFQKGDIAEGYSVSREKKESFPLTVTSAQKNPTAFYLCASSWFQASNQPQHFGDGTRLSIL.

The V and J genes are TRBV19 and TRBJ2-5, with TRBD2 matching 13 bases. The CDR3 is made up of 14 amino acids. The germline V gene has CDR1 LNHDA and CDR2 SQIVND (reference sequence). V gave up 8 bases and J gave up 4 bases; unmatched junction bases: 4. The CDR3 loop reads CASRTSGSGETQYF. The DNA of the CDR3 is TGTGCCAGTCGGACTAGCGGGAGTGGAGAGACCCAGTACTTC.

The chain couples TRBV18 to TRBJ2-3, with a tentative D call TRBD2 (5 bases). Looked up from germline, CDR1 is KGHSH and CDR2 is LQKENI. This CDR3 is 15 amino acids long. Trimming cost V 6 bases and J 3 bases, with 16 bases left between them. The CDR3 bases are TGTGCCAGCTCGTTAATGAGGGTGACGACAGATACGCAGTATTTT. Residues: CASSLMRVTTDTQYF.

This rearrangement joins TRBV7-2 to TRBJ2-3, with 7 bases matching TRBD2. The germline V gene encodes CDR1 SGHTA and CDR2 FQGNSA. The length of the CDR3 is 16 residues. V was clipped by 0 bases and J by 1 base; unmatched bases: 4. The CDR3 DNA reads as TGTGCCAGCAGCTTAGCTGCGGGACTACGCACAGATACGCAGTATTTT. This translates into CASSLAAGLRTDTQYF.

The chain couples TRBV5-4 to TRBJ2-2; 9 nucleotides agree with TRBD1. The V gene end was trimmed by 4 bases and the J gene end by 7 bases; junction bases not matched to a gene: 8. Per germline, CDR1 SGHNT and CDR2 YYREEE (reference sequence). This CDR3 has 15 residues. CDR3 DNA sequence: TGTGCCAGCAGCATCCGGGACAGGGCAAACGGGGAGCTGTTTTTT. This translates into CASSIRDRANGELFF.

This clone has at least ten counts. V is TRBV7-6 and J is TRBJ2-1; no clear D gene. V shed 3 bases and J shed 11 bases, with 14 bases lying between them. CDR1 SGHVS and CDR2 FNYEAQ come from the germline V gene. The CDR3 extends over 13 amino acids. The CDR3 loop reads CASSFGHLKKQFF. CDR3 sequence (DNA): TGTGCCAGCAGCTTTGGGCATTTGAAAAAGCAGTTCTTC.

V and J are TRBV27 and TRBJ1-5, with no clear D. This CDR3 contains 13 residues. Trimming cost V 2 bases and J 5 bases, with 7 bases left between them. Germline CDR1 and CDR2: MNHEY and SMNVEV (reference sequence). The CDR3 region is CASSLNLYQPQHF. CDR3 nucleotide sequence: TGTGCCAGCAGTTTAAATCTTTATCAGCCCCAGCATTTT.

This chain joins TRBV29-1 and TRBJ1-3; D is undetermined. Trimming removed 7 bases from V and 4 bases from J, with 11 bases in between. The CDR3 has 12 amino acids. Germline-derived CDR1 and CDR2 are SQVTM and ANQGSEA. The CDR3 sequence is CSAGEGGNTIYF. The DNA for the CDR3 is TGCAGCGCCGGGGAGGGCGGAAACACCATATATTTT. Complete variable domain (other parts from reference TRBV29-1 and TRBJ1-3): SAVISQKPSRDICQRGTSLTIQCQVDSQVTMMFWYRQQPGQSLTLIATANQGSEATYESGFVIDKFPISRPNLTFSTLTVSNMSPEDSSIYLCSAGEGGNTIYFGEGSWLTVV.

The CDR3 DNA is TGTGCCAGCTCACCACCCACAGGACTAGCGGTAAACGAGCAGTACTTC. Its translation is CASSPPTGLAVNEQYF. This rearrangement joins TRBV18 to TRBJ2-7; TRBD2 aligns across 10 bases. The length of the CDR3 is 16 residues. The germline gives CDR1 KGHSH, CDR2 LQKENI. V lost 0 bases to trimming and J lost 5 bases; unmatched junction nucleotides: 7.

The chain has TRBV25-1 and TRBJ2-7; 7 positions agree with TRBD2. The J segment lost 5 bases and the V segment lost 5 bases, leaving 9 bases of the junction unmatched. The CDR3 loop spans 14 amino acids. CDR1 and CDR2 (germline): MGHDK, SYGVNS. CDR3 nucleotide sequence: TGTGCCAGCAGTTCCAACGCGGGAGTCAACGAGCAGTACTTC. This encodes CASSSNAGVNEQYF.

The V and J genes are TRBV5-4 and TRBJ2-1, with D possibly TRBD1 on 5 matching bases. CDR3 length equals 14 residues. In germline, CDR1 is SGHNT, CDR2 YYREEE (reference sequence). V was pared by 2 bases and J by 4 bases, with 10 bases between. The CDR3 DNA reads TGTGCCAGCAGCTTATCCGCAGGGTACAATGAGCAGTTCTTC. Amino acid sequence: CASSLSAGYNEQFF.

The V gene is TRBV7-2, the J gene TRBJ2-4, with D possibly being TRBD1 (6 bases). Trimming removed 1 base from V and 7 bases from J, with 8 bases in between. This CDR3 comprises 13 residues. Per germline, CDR1 SGHTA and CDR2 FQGNSA. CDR3 nucleotides: TGTGCCAGCAGCTTAGGGACAGAGAACATTCAGTACTTC. It yields the protein CASSLGTENIQYF. Complete variable domain (other parts from reference TRBV7-2 and TRBJ2-4): GAGVSQSPSNKVTEKGKDVELRCDPISGHTALYWYRQSLGQGLEFLIYFQGNSAPDKSGLPSDRFSAERTGGSVSTLTIQRTQQEDSAVYLCASSLGTENIQYFGAGTRLSVL.

The rearrangement joins TRBV28 to TRBJ2-3, with 8 bases matching TRBD1. CDR3 size: 15 residues. Germline V CDR1 and CDR2: MDHEN, SYDVKM. V was clipped by 6 bases and J by 3 bases; unmatched bases: 8. CDR3 in DNA: TGTGCCAGCAGGGGACAGGCCGCCGGGACAGATACGCAGTATTTT. Translating gives CASRGQAAGTDTQYF.